This TCR beta chain appears in the sequencing data of a study of shared clonotypes between healthy human individuals. For the study at large: A donor's plate count was three for CD4 naive and three for CD4 memory; CD8 naive had two and CD8 memory one. Study-level findings and limits: Across subsets, estimated richness was generally greater for naive than for memory populations.

Germline loops: CDR1 SEHNR, CDR2 FQNEAQ (reference sequence). CDR3 length: 14 residues. Details on this clone: Its antigen is unknown.

In the study's own analysis: Without quality scores, immunoSEQ junctional reads could not be filtered like full-length reads. Here immunoSEQ multiplex PCR was the method, and the copy in TCRdb shows in-frame clones only, minus some. V and J calls and clone size come straight from that table; D and trimming were deduced from the DNA. The table includes 180,000 or so clones, over 80% detected once. The specimen was naive CD4+ T cells sorted from blood. Sample subset: CD45RA+ positively selected. This chain uses TRBV7-9 with TRBJ2-5; possibly TRBD1 for D (5 bases). The J call may be wrong; the DNA end is better matched by TRBJ2-7. The receptor comes from a woman aged 30 to 39 in good health. CDR3 residues: CASSSTDPPYEQYF. CDR3 DNA sequence: TGTGCCAGCAGCTCGACAGATCCTCCCTACGAGCAGTACTTC.